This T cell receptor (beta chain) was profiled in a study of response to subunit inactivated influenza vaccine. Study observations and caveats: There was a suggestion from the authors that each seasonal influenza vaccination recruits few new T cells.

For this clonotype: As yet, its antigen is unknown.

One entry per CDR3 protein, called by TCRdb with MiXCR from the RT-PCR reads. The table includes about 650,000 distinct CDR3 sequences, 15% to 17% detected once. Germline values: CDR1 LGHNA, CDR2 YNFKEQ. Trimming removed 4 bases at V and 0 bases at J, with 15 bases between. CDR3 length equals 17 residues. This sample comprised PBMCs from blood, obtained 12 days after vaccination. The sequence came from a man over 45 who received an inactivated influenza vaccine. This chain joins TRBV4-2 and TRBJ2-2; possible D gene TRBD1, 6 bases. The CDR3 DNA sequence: TGTGCCAGCAGCCGAACATTAGGGGGAGCGAACACCGGGGAGCTGTTTTTT. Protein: CASSRTLGGANTGELFF.